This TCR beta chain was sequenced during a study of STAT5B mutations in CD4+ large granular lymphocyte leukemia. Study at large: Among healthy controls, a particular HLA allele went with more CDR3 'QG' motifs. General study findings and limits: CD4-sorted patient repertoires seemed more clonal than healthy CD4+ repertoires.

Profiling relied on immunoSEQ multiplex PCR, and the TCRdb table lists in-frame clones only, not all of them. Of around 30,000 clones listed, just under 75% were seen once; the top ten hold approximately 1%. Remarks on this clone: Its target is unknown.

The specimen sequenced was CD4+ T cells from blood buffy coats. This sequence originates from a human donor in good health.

In DNA, the CDR3 is TGTGCCAGCAGGCAGGACCAGTACACTGAAGCTTTCTTT. Translating it yields CASRQDQYTEAFF. This chain uses TRBV2 with TRBJ1-1; D ambiguous. The germline gives CDR1 SNHLY, CDR2 FYNNEI. Trimming pared 6 bases from V and 3 bases from J, leaving 11 bases between. The CDR3 consists of 13 residues.